Listed below are T cell receptor beta chains from one sample, sequenced in a study of beta chain features in type 1 diabetes. Libraries were prepared by immunoSEQ multiplex PCR; TCRdb keeps only in-frame clonotypes and omits some of them. The sample includes 150,000 to 200,000 clones, roughly 65% of them seen just once. The source material was naive CD4+ T cells from blood. These receptors all come from a man aged 25 to 40 with type 1 diabetes. Each CDR3 is given without its conserved first and last residue. D genes are given only for firm matches.

d_call v_call cdr3_aa
- TRBV4-1 ASSQEERAPFISYNEQF
- TRBV18 ASSPNTYTEAF
- TRBV11-2 ASSWRAGQPNYNEQF
TRBD2 TRBV7-2 ASSLQLAGGYEQY
- TRBV7-9 ASSLSGNGRETQY
TRBD1 TRBV30 AWSVTGGRQVAF
- TRBV6-5 ASRSEGMVRGYT
- TRBV14 ASSQAGAGANVLT
- TRBV5-1 ASSLALEGNEQF
- TRBV2 ASSDTGIVSEQY
TRBD2 TRBV5-1 ASSVGAGDTDTQY
TRBD1 TRBV25-1 ASSEYGQGDERF
TRBD2 TRBV23-1 ASRSGGSNEQF
TRBD1 TRBV7-6 ASSLADRGPVGNNEQF
- TRBV10-3 AIMTPGEAIYGYT
- TRBV28 ASSLWGNEQF
- TRBV7-9 ASSLLSSGNTIY
- TRBV29-1 SQPGPRREQF
TRBD1 TRBV29-1 SVATGVTSNVLT
- TRBV30 AWSIIWETQY
- TRBV25-1 ASSGAGLRSPLH
- TRBV9 ASSPRQVLPGELF
- TRBV29-1 SVDSHGYT
TRBD1 TRBV29-1 SVAGTAKETQY
TRBD1 TRBV30 AWNSGQGARDTQY
- TRBV7-9 ASSLTENYGYT
- TRBV29-1 STESARNTEAF
TRBD1 TRBV30 AWRANRGGYT
- TRBV9 ASSVFSGSGETQY
- TRBV29-1 SVAKRLRSYNEQF
TRBD2 TRBV9 ASSTLGLADTDTQY
- TRBV9 ASSVGTASSYEQY
- TRBV7-9 ASSFGQPVSEQY
- TRBV7-9 ASSLSSDTQY
- TRBV5-6 ASSLRQTQY
TRBD1 TRBV15 ATSPHRGSRTEAF
TRBD1 TRBV9 ASSALGQGGYGYT
- TRBV5-4 ASSFQSKANEQF
- TRBV7-9 ASSLLADETQY
TRBD1 TRBV7-2 ASSYWDRGNEQY
TRBD2 TRBV7-9 ASTFMGGIETQY
TRBD1 TRBV15 ATSAQDRFTDTEAF
- TRBV30 AWSEGGPGEQF
- TRBV29-1 SVKGGPAQAF
- TRBV16 ASSQWRLAGTKTDTQY
- TRBV10-1 ASSAGPYEQY
TRBD1 TRBV29-1 SVEPGQGLHEETQY
- TRBV5-6 ASSFRLLSVYNEQF
- TRBV13 ASSSRRGLNTEAF
- TRBV20-1 SASGHTEAF
TRBD1 TRBV13 ASSLGGQGITYEQY
- TRBV7-9 ASSGRNGYT
- TRBV28 ASTSTGNYGYT
TRBD2 TRBV7-9 ASSLRRPGLAAKETQY
- TRBV9 ASSPRTSQETQY